The 21 T cell receptor beta chains reported below all come from one sample, sequenced in a study of T cells in Graves' hyperthyroidism and ophthalmopathy. Amplified TCR beta CDR3 regions came from RNA transcripts. HTBI primers were employed in a first-round RT-PCR of the TCR CDR3. In TCRdb, the multiplex PCR reads were re-called with MiXCR into one record per CDR3 protein. Of a few hundred thousand distinct CDR3 sequences detected, 25% appear once; the ten largest clones hold around 70%. Input material: blood. These receptors all stem from a man aged 50 to 60 with Graves' hyperthyroidism.

Ten or more counts support this clonotype. The chain carries TRBV11-2 and TRBJ2-5, with TRBD1 matching 12 bases. Germline V gives CDR1 SGHAT, CDR2 FQNNGV. With V trimmed by 5 bases and J by 4 bases, 11 bases remained unmatched. The CDR3 covers 17 residues. The CDR3 nucleotides read TGTGCCAGCAGCCCTTTTTCCGGGACAGGGGGCCGAGAGACCCAGTACTTC. Translated, it gives CASSPFSGTGGRETQYF.

This clonotype was counted between two and nine times. The chain couples TRBV6-1 to TRBJ2-4; either TRBD1 or TRBD2 may supply D (5 bases each). The CDR3 has 14 residues. Trimming cost V 6 bases and J 0 bases, with 9 bases left between them. In germline, CDR1 is MNHNS, CDR2 SASEGT. CDR3 DNA: TGTGCCAGCAGAGGGACGTCAGCCAAAAACATTCAGTACTTC. This encodes CASRGTSAKNIQYF.

This clonotype was detected a few times. The genes are TRBV5-1 and TRBJ2-1; 10 bases match TRBD2. Germline CDR1 and CDR2: SGHRS and YFSETQ. V shed 0 bases, J shed 9 bases, and the junction held 3 bases outside the gene matches. The CDR3 extends over 14 amino acids. The CDR3 loop is CASSLVSSGSEQFF. The CDR3 bases are TGCGCCAGCAGCTTGGTGTCTAGCGGGAGTGAGCAGTTCTTC.

This chain connects TRBV28 to TRBJ1-2, with TRBD1 as a possible D gene (5 bases). The CDR3 loop spans 13 amino acids. CDR1 is MDHEN and CDR2 is SYDVKM in the germline V gene. The germline V and J ends were trimmed by 3 bases and 10 bases, with 15 bases remaining between them. DNA for the CDR3: TGTGCCAGCAGTTTTGGGGACCGAGAGGTCTACACCTTC. It codes for CASSFGDREVYTF.

This clonotype has only a few counts. CDR3 region: CASSPPGELFF. The CDR3 nucleotides are TGTGCCAGCAGCCCCCCGGGGGAGCTGTTTTTT. The rearrangement links TRBV7-2 to TRBJ2-2; D remains unclear. The CDR3 totals 11 residues. V was cut by 5 bases and J by 8 bases, with 6 bases left in between. Germline values: CDR1 SGHTA, CDR2 FQGNSA.

This clonotype was observed many times. V is TRBV24-1 and J is TRBJ2-1; 13 positions match TRBD2. The CDR3 runs to 16 residues. CDR1 and CDR2 (germline): KGHDR, SFDVKD. V trimming: 3 bases; J trimming: 7 bases; junction bases outside the gene matches: 5. CDR3 nucleotides: TGTGCCACCAGTGATACGGGACTAGCGGGAACGAATGAGCAGTTCTTC. It codes for CATSDTGLAGTNEQFF.

The chain combines TRBV11-3 with TRBJ2-5; 9 bases line up with TRBD1. The CDR3 length is 15 residues. Germline assignment: CDR1 SGHNT and CDR2 YENEEA. The J segment lost 5 bases and the V segment lost 5 bases, leaving 9 bases of the junction unmatched. The CDR3 DNA sequence: TGTGCCAGCAGCCCCGGGACAGGGCCCGCGGAGACCCAGTACTTC. Amino acid sequence: CASSPGTGPAETQYF.

This clonotype was seen ten or more times. CDR3 sequence reads: CAISESGGRTFPTKFGQYF. In DNA, the CDR3 is TGTGCCATCAGTGAGTCGGGGGGACGCACATTCCCTACGAAGTTTGGGCAGTACTTC. The chain uses TRBV10-3 and TRBJ2-7; D possibly corresponds to TRBD2 (6 bases). This CDR3 is built from 19 residues. Trimming shortened V by 0 bases and J by 9 bases, and 30 bases separated the two germline ends. Germline assignment: CDR1 ENHRY and CDR2 SYGVKD.

This clonotype was seen a handful of times. V and J are TRBV6-1 and TRBJ1-2, with TRBD1 as a possible D gene (5 bases). Trimming took off 6 bases at V and 4 bases at J, with 15 bases between the two ends. CDR1 MNHNS and CDR2 SASEGT come from the germline V gene. The CDR3 has 14 residues. CDR3 loop: CASSYTGTLYGYTF. The CDR3 nucleotides are TGTGCCAGCAGCTATACTGGGACCCTCTATGGCTACACCTTC.

This clonotype was picked up a small number of times. The CDR3 DNA follows: TGTGCCAGCAGTAGGTCGGGACAGGGAAAGACCCAGTACTTC. Translating it yields CASSRSGQGKTQYF. The V and J genes are TRBV6-2 or TRBV6-3 and TRBJ2-5, with TRBD1 matching 9 bases. J gave up 6 bases and V 5 bases, and 7 bases lay outside the gene matches. The CDR3 extends over 14 amino acids. CDR1 and CDR2 from the germline V gene are MNHEY and SVGEGT.

J is TRBJ2-1 and V is TRBV20-1; D remains ambiguous. There are 10 residues in the CDR3. CDR1 is DFQATT, CDR2 SNEGSKA, per germline (reference sequence). V was shortened by 7 bases and J by 7 bases, with 8 bases between the two germline ends. CDR3 bases: TGCAGTGGAAACGGTAATGAGCAGTTCTTC. Translation: CSGNGNEQFF.

This clonotype turned up a few times. The rearrangement links TRBV7-9 to TRBJ2-1; possible D gene TRBD2, 5 bases. The CDR3 is 16 amino acids. V lost 2 bases, J lost 0 bases, and 11 bases lay in between. Germline V CDR1 and CDR2: SEHNR, FQNEAQ (reference sequence). CDR3 sequence reads: CASSLSWEPSYNEQFF. The CDR3 DNA reads TGTGCCAGCAGCTTAAGTTGGGAGCCCTCCTACAATGAGCAGTTCTTC.

Ten or more counts support this clonotype. This chain joins TRBV7-6 and TRBJ2-3; D gene uncertain. The CDR3 has 16 amino acids. Trimming took off 5 bases at V and 0 bases at J, with 15 bases between the two ends. Germline CDR1 reads SGHVS; CDR2 reads FNYEAQ. The CDR3 DNA is TGTGCCAGCAGCCCCCGTTTTAGTAGTAGCACAGATACGCAGTATTTT. Translated: CASSPRFSSSTDTQYF.

This chain joins TRBV19 and TRBJ1-5; 7 nucleotides line up with TRBD1. The CDR3 extends over 15 amino acids. Germline-derived CDR1 and CDR2 are LNHDA and SQIVND (reference sequence). V dropped 6 bases and J dropped 1; count of bases not matched to a gene: 6. The CDR3 region is CASSVTGKSNQPQHF. CDR3 coding DNA: TGTGCCAGTAGCGTGACAGGGAAGAGCAATCAGCCCCAGCATTTT.

In DNA, the CDR3 is TGTGCCAGCACCAAAAGCGGGAGCGGAAACGAGCAGTACTTC. Protein sequence: CASTKSGSGNEQYF. The chain uses TRBV3-1 and TRBJ2-7; the match to TRBD2 covers 8 bases. The V gene's germline CDR1 is LGHDT and CDR2 YNNKEL (reference sequence). The CDR3 spans 14 residues. V trimming: 7 bases; J trimming: 5 bases; junction bases outside the gene matches: 10.

There are a few counts of this clonotype. The chain carries TRBV20-1 and TRBJ2-2, with 9 positions matching TRBD2. Trimming at V came to 4 bases and at J to 2 bases, leaving 5 bases not matched to a gene. The CDR3 extends over 15 amino acids. CDR1 is DFQATT, CDR2 SNEGSKA, per germline (reference sequence). The CDR3 here is CSAKREAANTGELFF. Written as DNA, the CDR3 is TGCAGTGCTAAGCGGGAGGCCGCCAACACCGGGGAGCTGTTTTTT.

This clonotype turned up a few times. This chain's CDR3 is CASSHDVDRGHEQYF. The CDR3 nucleotides read TGTGCCAGCAGCCACGACGTGGACAGGGGACACGAGCAGTACTTC. The J gene is TRBJ2-7, the V gene TRBV7-9; 9 bases map to TRBD1. The V and J ends lost 5 bases and 5 bases, in that order; junction bases with no gene match: 10. CDR1 is SEHNR, CDR2 FQNEAQ, per germline (reference sequence). The CDR3 sequence is 15 residues long.

This clonotype was seen only a few times. The genes are TRBV6-1 and TRBJ1-2, with TRBD1 matching over 9 bases. The ends lost 5 bases at V and 8 bases at J; junction bases unmatched: 12. In germline, CDR1 is MNHNS, CDR2 SASEGT. CDR3 length: 15 amino acids. The CDR3, as DNA: TGTGCCAGCAGTAAATCCGGGACAGGGAGAGAGGGCTACACCTTC. This codes for CASSKSGTGREGYTF.

This clonotype was observed once. CDR3 sequence reads: CASSSQAANQYF. The CDR3 bases are TGTGCCAGCAGCTCCCAAGCCGCCAACCAGTACTTC. This chain links TRBV7-2 with TRBJ2-5; D not certain. Germline V gives CDR1 SGHTA, CDR2 FQGNSA. The CDR3 sequence is 12 residues long. Between the trimmed V and J ends, which lost 4 bases and 10 bases, there was a span of 13 bases.

The rearrangement joins TRBV6-1 to TRBJ2-5; tentative D call: TRBD1 (5 bases). The V end was cut by 8 bases, the J end by 2 bases, with 15 bases between. CDR1 MNHNS and CDR2 SASEGT come from the germline V gene. The CDR3 is 14 residues long. CDR3 in amino acids: CASGSGHRQETQYF. The CDR3 DNA is TGTGCCAGCGGAAGTGGACATCGGCAAGAGACCCAGTACTTC.

The chain couples TRBV18 to TRBJ2-5; TRBD2 is a possible D gene (5 bases). The V end lost 6 bases, the J end lost 3 bases, and 11 bases lay between the germline ends. CDR1 is KGHSH, CDR2 LQKENI, per germline. The CDR3 contains 13 residues. CDR3 loop: CASSSRREETQYF. For the CDR3, the DNA is TGTGCCAGCTCTTCTCGGCGGGAAGAGACCCAGTACTTC. Supplemented by reference TRBV18 and TRBJ2-5, the full variable domain reads NAGVMQNPRHLVRRRGQEARLRCSPMKGHSHVYWYRQLPEEGLKFMVYLQKENIIDESGMPKERFSAEFPKEGPSILRIQQVVRGDSAAYFCASSSRREETQYFGPGTRLLVL.